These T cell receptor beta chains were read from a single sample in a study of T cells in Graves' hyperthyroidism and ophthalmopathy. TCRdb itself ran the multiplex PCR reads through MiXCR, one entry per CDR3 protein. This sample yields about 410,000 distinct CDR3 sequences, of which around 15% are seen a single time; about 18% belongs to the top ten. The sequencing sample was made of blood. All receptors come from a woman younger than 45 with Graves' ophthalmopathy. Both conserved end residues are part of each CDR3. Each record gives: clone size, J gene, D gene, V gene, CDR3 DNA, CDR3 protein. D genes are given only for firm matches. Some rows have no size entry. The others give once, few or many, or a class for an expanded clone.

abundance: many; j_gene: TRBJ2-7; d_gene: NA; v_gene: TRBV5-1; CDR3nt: TGCGCCAGCAGCCCACCTGAGACAGAAACCTACGAGCAGTACTTC; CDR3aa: CASSPPETETYEQYF
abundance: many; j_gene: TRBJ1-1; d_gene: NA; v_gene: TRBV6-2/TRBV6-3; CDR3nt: TGTGCCAGCACGTACAGGGAATACACTGAAGCTTTCTTT; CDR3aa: CASTYREYTEAFF
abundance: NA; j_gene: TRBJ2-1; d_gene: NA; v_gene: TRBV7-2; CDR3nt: TGTGCCAGCAGCTTAGGGATGGGAAGGTCCTACAATGAGCAGTTCTTC; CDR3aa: CASSLGMGRSYNEQFF
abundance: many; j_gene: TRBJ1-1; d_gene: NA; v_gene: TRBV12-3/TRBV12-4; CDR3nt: TGTGCCAGCAGTTTCGGGCATTCGAACACTGAAGCTTTCTTT; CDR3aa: CASSFGHSNTEAFF
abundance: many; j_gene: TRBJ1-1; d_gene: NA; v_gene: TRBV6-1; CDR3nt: TGTGCCAGCAGTGAAGCAGGGAATAGGAGAGCTGAAGCTTTCTTT; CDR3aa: CASSEAGNRRAEAFF
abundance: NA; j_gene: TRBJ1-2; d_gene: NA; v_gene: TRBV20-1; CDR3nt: TGCAGTGCTCTTACAGACCAGGGGTATGGCTACACCTTC; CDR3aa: CSALTDQGYGYTF
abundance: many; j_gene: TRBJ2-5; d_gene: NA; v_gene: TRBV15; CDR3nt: TGTGCCACCAGCCGCCCGCAAGACAGCGGCCAGTACTTC; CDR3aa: CATSRPQDSGQYF
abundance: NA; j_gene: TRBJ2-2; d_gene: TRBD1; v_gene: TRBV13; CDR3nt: TGTGCCAGCAGCTTCACAGGGGTCGGCACCGGGGAGCTGTTTTTT; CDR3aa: CASSFTGVGTGELFF
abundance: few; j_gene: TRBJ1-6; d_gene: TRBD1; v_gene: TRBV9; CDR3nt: TGTGCCAGCAGCGTAGGGACAGGCTTTTCACCCCTCCACTTT; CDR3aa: CASSVGTGFSPLHF
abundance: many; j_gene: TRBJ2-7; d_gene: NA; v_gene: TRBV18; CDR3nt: TGTGCCAGCTCATCCCTGGACAGTGGCGAGCAGTACTTC; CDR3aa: CASSSLDSGEQYF
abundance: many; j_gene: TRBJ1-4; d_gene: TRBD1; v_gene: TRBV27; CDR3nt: TGTGCCAGCAGTTTGGGGACAGGGAGGGACGAAAAACTGTTTTTT; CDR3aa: CASSLGTGRDEKLFF
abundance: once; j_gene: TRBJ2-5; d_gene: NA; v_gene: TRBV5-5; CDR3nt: TGTGCCAGCAGCTTGGGACCCAAGGGGTGGGAGACCCAGTACTTC; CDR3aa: CASSLGPKGWETQYF
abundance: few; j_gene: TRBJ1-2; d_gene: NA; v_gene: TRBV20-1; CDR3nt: TGCAGTGCTAGAGGGACATCTAACTATGGCTACACCTTC; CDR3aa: CSARGTSNYGYTF
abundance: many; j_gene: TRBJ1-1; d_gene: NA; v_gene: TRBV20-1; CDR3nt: TGCAGTGCTAGAATAGGTGGGACCCTGGACGCTTTCTTT; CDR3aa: CSARIGGTLDAFF
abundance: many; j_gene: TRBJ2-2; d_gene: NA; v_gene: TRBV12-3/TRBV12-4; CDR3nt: TGTGCCAGCAGTTTAGCGGGGTCCACCGGGGAGCTGTTTTTT; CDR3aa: CASSLAGSTGELFF
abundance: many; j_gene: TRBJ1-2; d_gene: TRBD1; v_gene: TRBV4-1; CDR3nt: TGCGCCAGCAGCCAAGATAGGCAGGGGGCGCGGGCAAACTATGGCTACACCTTC; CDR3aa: CASSQDRQGARANYGYTF
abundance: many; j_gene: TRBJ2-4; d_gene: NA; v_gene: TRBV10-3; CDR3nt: TGTGCCATCAGTGAGTGGAAGGACAAAAACATTCAGTACTTC; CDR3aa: CAISEWKDKNIQYF
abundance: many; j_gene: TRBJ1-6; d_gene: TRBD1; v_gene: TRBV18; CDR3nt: TGTGCCAGCTCACCCGGGACAGAAGGATTCAGTGTCCACTTT; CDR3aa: CASSPGTEGFSVHF
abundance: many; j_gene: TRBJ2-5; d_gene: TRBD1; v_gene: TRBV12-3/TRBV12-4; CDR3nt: TGTGCCAGCACCTTGGGACAGGGGGCGGGAGAGACCCAGTACTTC; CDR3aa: CASTLGQGAGETQYF
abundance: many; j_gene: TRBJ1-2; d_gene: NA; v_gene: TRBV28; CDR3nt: TGTGCCAGCAGTTTTCCTTATGGCTACACCTTC; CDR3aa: CASSFPYGYTF
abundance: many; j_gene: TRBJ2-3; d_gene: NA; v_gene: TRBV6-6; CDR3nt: TGTGCCAGCAGTTCTCAAGTTACGGGACCGAACACAGATACGCAGTATTTT; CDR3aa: CASSSQVTGPNTDTQYF
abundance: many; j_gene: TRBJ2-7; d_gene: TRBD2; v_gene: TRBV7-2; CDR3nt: TGTGCCAGCAGCCTAATCGTTACTAGCGGGGATTCCTACGAGCAGTACTTC; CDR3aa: CASSLIVTSGDSYEQYF
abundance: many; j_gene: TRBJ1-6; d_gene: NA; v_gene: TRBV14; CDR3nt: TGTGCCAGCAGCTCCGGACTACGAGGGACCTTTTCACCCCTCCACTTT; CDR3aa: CASSSGLRGTFSPLHF
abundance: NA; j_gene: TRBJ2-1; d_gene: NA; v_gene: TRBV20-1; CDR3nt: TGCAGTGCTAGCTCAGAGAGCTCCTACAATGAGCAGTTCTTC; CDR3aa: CSASSESSYNEQFF
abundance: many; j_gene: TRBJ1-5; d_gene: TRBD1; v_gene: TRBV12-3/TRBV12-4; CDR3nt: TGTGCCAGCAGTTTAGCGGGACAGGGTAACCAGCCCCAGCATTTT; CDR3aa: CASSLAGQGNQPQHF
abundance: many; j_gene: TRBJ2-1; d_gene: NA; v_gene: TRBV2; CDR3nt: TGTGCCAGCAGACTGATACGGGACAATGAGCAGTTCTTC; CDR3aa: CASRLIRDNEQFF
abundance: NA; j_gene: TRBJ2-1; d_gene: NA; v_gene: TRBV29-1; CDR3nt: TGCAGCGTTGAATTAACCGGGGCCCCAGTTAGGAGGACTGAGCAGTTCTTC; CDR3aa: CSVELTGAPVRRTEQFF
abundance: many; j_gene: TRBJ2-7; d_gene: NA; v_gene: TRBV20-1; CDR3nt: TGCAGTGCTTATACAGGGTTAAGCTCCTACGAGCAGTACTTC; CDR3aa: CSAYTGLSSYEQYF
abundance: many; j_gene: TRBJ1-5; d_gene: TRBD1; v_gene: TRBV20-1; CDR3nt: TGCAGTGCTAGTCCCCGACAGGGGGCGTTCAATCAGCCCCAGCATTTT; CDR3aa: CSASPRQGAFNQPQHF
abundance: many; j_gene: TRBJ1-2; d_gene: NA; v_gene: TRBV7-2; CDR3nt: TGTGCCAGCAGCTTACTTGGGGTTCCCTATGGCTACACCTTC; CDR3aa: CASSLLGVPYGYTF
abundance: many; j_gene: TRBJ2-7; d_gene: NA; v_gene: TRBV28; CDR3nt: TGTGCCAGCAGATCCCTTCGCGGGGGCCTCACCTACGAGCAGTACTTC; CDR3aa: CASRSLRGGLTYEQYF
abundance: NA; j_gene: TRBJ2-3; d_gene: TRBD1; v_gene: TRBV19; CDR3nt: TGTGCCAGTAGTATAGGGCAGGGGGCATACGCGGATACGCAGTATTTT; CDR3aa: CASSIGQGAYADTQYF
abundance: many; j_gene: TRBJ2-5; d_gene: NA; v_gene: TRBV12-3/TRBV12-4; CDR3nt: TGTGCCAGCACCCCAGGGCCTCCAGAGACCCAGTACTTC; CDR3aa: CASTPGPPETQYF
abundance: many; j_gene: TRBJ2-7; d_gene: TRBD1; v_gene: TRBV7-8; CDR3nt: TGTGCCAGCAGCATGAACAGGGGCGGGTACGAGCAGTACTTC; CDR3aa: CASSMNRGGYEQYF
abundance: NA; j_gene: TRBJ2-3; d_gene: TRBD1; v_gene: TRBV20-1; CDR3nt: TGCAGTGCCGGAGCTCGTTCGCGGGACAGGGCAAAGACAGATACGCAGTATTTT; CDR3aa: CSAGARSRDRAKTDTQYF
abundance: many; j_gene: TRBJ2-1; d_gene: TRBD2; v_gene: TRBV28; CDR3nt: TGTGCCAGCAGGGTCAGCGGGGTTTACAATGAGCAGTTCTTC; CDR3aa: CASRVSGVYNEQFF
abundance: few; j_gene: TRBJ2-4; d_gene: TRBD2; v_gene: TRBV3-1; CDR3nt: TGTGCCAGCAGCCAAGATTTGAGCGGGGGTGACAAAAACATTCAGTACTTC; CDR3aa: CASSQDLSGGDKNIQYF